This T cell receptor (beta chain) was retrieved from a study of PD-1 blockade in classical Hodgkin lymphoma. Notes on the study in general: Baseline TCR diversity was reportedly lower in newly diagnosed patients than healthy donors. Unlike CD8+ TCR diversity, which did not rise significantly by C4D1, CD4+ TCR diversity did.

CDR1 is SGHTS, CDR2 YDEGEE, per germline. Losses at the gene ends were 0 bases for V and 2 bases for J; bases not matched to a gene: 1. The CDR3 extends over 16 amino acids. Patients all relapsed after autologous stem cell transplantation, and there was variation in brentuximab vedotin exposure. Complete response, partial response or progressive disease constituted the best responses recorded. Sequenced by immunoSEQ multiplex PCR; TCRdb stores in-frame clones only, minus some. The data show a few thousand clones, around 67% seen once. Concerning this clone: Its antigen is not known.

This specimen consisted of peripheral blood mononuclear cells (PBMCs), obtained before the second cycle of nivolumab. The chain has TRBV5-8 and TRBJ2-6; TRBD2 matches at 8 bases. This clonotype was sampled from a human donor with classical Hodgkin lymphoma. CDR3 nucleotides: TGTGCCAGCAGCTTGGCGGGGGGGGCTGGGGCCAACGTCCTGACTTTC. It codes for CASSLAGGAGANVLTF. The variable domain in full, with the rest retrieved from reference TRBV5-8 and TRBJ2-6, is EAGVTQSPTHLIKTRGQQATLRCSPISGHTSVYWYQQALGLGLQFLLWYDEGEERNRGNFPPRFSGRQFPNYSSELNVNALELEDSALYLCASSLAGGAGANVLTFGAGSRLTVL.